The text below deals with one T cell receptor (beta chain). Its antigen has not been determined. Base qualities were left out, and no much larger clone turns up one base away. As encoded in the germline V gene, CDR1 is LGHNT while CDR2 is FRNRAP. Including the terminal cysteine and phenylalanine, the CDR3 comprises 16 residues. Only the CDR3 DNA stays, 48 bases, in frame from base 1. For this chain, trimming is 6 bases at the V end and 1 base at the J end, and the number of junction bases without a gene match is 9. This sample was taken from a study of OX40 agonist ivuxolimab in advanced cancers. For the study in its entirety: Ivuxolimab, which targeted the costimulatory receptor OX40 (CD134), was an agonistic, fully human IgG2 monoclonal antibody. Intravenous ivuxolimab was administered to patients every 2 weeks at six dose levels: 0.01, 0.1, 0.3, 1.5, 3 and 10 mg/kg. Among the 52 dose-escalation patients, about 19 had hepatocellular carcinoma, some 15 melanoma, 9 renal cell carcinoma and 9 head and neck cancer. A male proportion of roughly 80% and a mean age of roughly 55 years, ranging from about 23 to 90, were recorded for the dose-escalation cohort. Prior anti-PD-1, anti-PD-L1 or anti-CTLA-4 therapy was permitted, and checkpoint inhibitors had been received by under 50% of dose-escalation patients. Three dose-escalation patients achieved partial responses, one with hepatocellular carcinoma and two with cutaneous melanoma. The purpose of peripheral TCRbeta sequencing was to test whether ivuxolimab changed TCR sequence diversity and led to clonal T-cell expansion. The paper covers the monotherapy dose-escalation part of the phase I ivuxolimab trial, which included N = 52 patients.

Patients with autoimmune disease history or receiving systemic immunosuppression were excluded from the trial. Peripheral blood for TCR sequencing was drawn from every dose cohort at baseline, at cycle 4 day 1 and at cycle 7 day 1. The samples were taken from a phase I, first-in-human, multicenter, open-label dose-escalation trial of ivuxolimab. The trial enrolled adults with locally advanced or metastatic head and neck squamous cell, hepatocellular, melanoma or renal cell carcinoma. Before TCR sequencing, CD4+ and CD8+ T cells were separately sorted from peripheral blood. Genomic DNA was extracted from sorted cells for sequencing of the TCRbeta CDR3 region. TCRbeta CDR3 regions were sequenced using the immunoSEQ Assay. TCRdb obtained this table from immuneACCESS and retained in-frame rearrangements with V and J assigned. These tables miss some clones; where compared with another copy, unresolved V genes account for less than half of the shortfall, and the remainder is unexplained. The sample table records about 54,000 clones; roughly 89% of these occur just once. The top ten hold 1.1% to 1.5% of the sample.

Results the study describes overall, beyond this receptor: Partial responders in the 0.1-3.0 mg/kg groups had among the lowest normalized peripheral clonal expansion, especially among CD8+ T cells. On average, CD8+ T cells showed more expanded clones than CD4+ T cells after ivuxolimab. The antigen specificity of the clonally expanded peripheral T cells was not determined. Low levels of normalized T-cell clonal expansion were also shown by some nonresponding patients. Clonal expansion of both CD4+ and CD8+ blood T cells was observed from baseline to week 6 at doses 0.1 to 3.0 mg/kg.

This chain joins TRBV12-5 to TRBJ2-1, and TRBD2 aligns with 7 junction nucleotides. The sample in question was CD4+ or CD8+ T cells sorted from blood, obtained in a trial of the OX40 agonist ivuxolimab. This sequence originates from an adult with an advanced solid tumor such as melanoma, head and neck, liver or kidney cancer. CDR3 protein: CASGPGTGLSYNEQFF. The DNA reads TGTGCTAGTGGCCCTGGGACGGGACTATCCTACAATGAGCAGTTCTTC.